These T cell receptor beta chains were read from a single sample in a study of control samples from healthy donors and cancer patients. TCRdb's table, derived via immunoSEQ multiplex PCR, lists solely in-frame clones and lacks some. The table has 90,000 to 110,000 clones, approximately 90% seen once. Material: blood. These receptors all come from a human donor in good health. The donor label of this sample is uncertain. CDR3s include the opening cysteine and the closing phenylalanine or tryptophan. D genes are given only for firm matches. Some rows have no size entry. The others give once, few or many, or a class for an expanded clone.

cdr3_aa cdr3_nt d_call j_call v_call clone_size
CASSFGDYQPQHF TGTGCCAGCAGTTTCGGGGACTATCAGCCCCAGCATTTT - TRBJ1-5 TRBV12-3/TRBV12-4 -
CASSSGWGATDTQYF TGTGCCAGCAGCTCCGGGTGGGGGGCCACAGATACGCAGTATTTT - TRBJ2-3 TRBV7-3 -
CASSQNPSGQERYTF TGTGCCAGCAGTCAAAACCCTTCGGGACAGGAGCGCTACACCTTC TRBD1 TRBJ1-2 TRBV11-2 -
CASSWLGGGSYEQYF TGTGCCAGCAGCTGGCTGGGGGGAGGCTCCTACGAGCAGTACTTC - TRBJ2-7 TRBV2 -
CASSLEGYNEQFF TGTGCCAGCAGCCTGGAGGGATACAATGAGCAGTTCTTC - TRBJ2-1 TRBV11-3 -
CASVREGETQYF TGTGCCAGCGTCAGGGAGGGAGAGACCCAGTACTTC TRBD2 TRBJ2-5 TRBV12-3/TRBV12-4 -
CASSIREILNTEAFF TGTGCCAGTAGTATTCGAGAAATCCTGAACACTGAAGCTTTCTTT - TRBJ1-1 TRBV19 -
CASSWEGGEAFF TGCGCCAGCTCGTGGGAAGGTGGTGAAGCTTTCTTT - TRBJ1-1 TRBV10-1 once
CASTSEGASTEAFF TGTGCCAGCACTAGTGAGGGGGCCTCCACTGAAGCTTTCTTT TRBD1 TRBJ1-1 TRBV6-5 -
CASSFADSGYTF TGTGCCAGCAGTTTCGCGGACAGTGGCTACACCTTC - TRBJ1-2 TRBV12-3/TRBV12-4 -
CASSLWRAREKLFF TGTGCCAGCAGCTTGTGGAGGGCGCGTGAAAAACTGTTTTTT - TRBJ1-4 TRBV5-4 -
CAWSVRESNTGELFF TGTGCCTGGAGTGTACGGGAATCGAACACCGGGGAGCTGTTTTTT - TRBJ2-2 TRBV30 -
CASSVVTAGGTDTQYF TGTGCCAGCAGCGTAGTAACAGCGGGGGGCACAGATACGCAGTATTTT TRBD2 TRBJ2-3 TRBV9 -
CASSLVLGGELFF TGTGCCAGCAGCTTAGTGCTGGGCGGGGAGCTGTTTTTT - TRBJ2-2 TRBV7-6 few
CASSSGQGYQETQYF TGTGCCAGCAGCTCGGGACAGGGGTACCAAGAGACCCAGTACTTC TRBD1 TRBJ2-5 TRBV7-8 -
CASSGLPGGGYTF TGTGCCAGCAGCGGGTTACCGGGCGGTGGCTACACCTTC - TRBJ1-2 TRBV9 -
CASGTGTGGTEAFF TGCGCCAGCGGAACCGGGACAGGGGGCACTGAAGCTTTCTTT TRBD1 TRBJ1-1 TRBV5-1 -
CASRPRQGYEQYF TGTGCCAGCAGACCCCGACAGGGCTACGAGCAGTACTTC TRBD1 TRBJ2-7 TRBV11-2 -
CASSPYGTRGNTIYF TGTGCCAGCAGTCCGTACGGGACGAGAGGAAACACCATATATTTT - TRBJ1-3 TRBV28 few
CASSLATGGGTEAFF TGTGCCAGCAGCTTAGCTACAGGGGGTGGCACTGAAGCTTTCTTT TRBD1 TRBJ1-1 TRBV7-9 -
CASSESNVLHLAGYTF TGCGCCAGCAGTGAGTCCAACGTTCTCCACTTGGCTGGCTACACCTTC - TRBJ1-2 TRBV10-1 -
CASGWTGLETQYF TGTGCTAGTGGTTGGACGGGGTTGGAGACCCAGTACTTC - TRBJ2-5 TRBV12-5 -
CASSASLLAGYTDTQYF TGTGCCAGCAGCGCATCCCTACTAGCGGGGTACACAGATACGCAGTATTTT TRBD2 TRBJ2-3 TRBV11-2 -
CASSLTPSGGNEQFF TGTGCCAGCAGCTTAACGCCTAGCGGGGGGAATGAGCAGTTCTTC TRBD2 TRBJ2-1 TRBV11-2 -
CASSSDLLYEQYF TGTGCCAGCAGTTCAGACCTCCTCTACGAGCAGTACTTC - TRBJ2-7 TRBV27 -
CASSPDSNNEQFF TGTGCCAGCAGCCCGGACAGTAACAATGAGCAGTTCTTC - TRBJ2-1 TRBV11-1 -
CASTENSWNEQFF TGTGCCAGCACAGAGAACAGCTGGAATGAGCAGTTCTTC - TRBJ2-1 TRBV6-5 -
CASSEQRGGLDEQFF TGTGCCAGCAGTGAACAGCGGGGGGGCCTGGATGAGCAGTTCTTC TRBD2 TRBJ2-1 TRBV2 -
CSVSGTSGATVSYEQYF TGCAGCGTCTCCGGGACTAGCGGGGCCACAGTCTCCTACGAGCAGTACTTC TRBD2 TRBJ2-7 TRBV29-1 -
CASSALSRVNTGELFF TGTGCCAGCAGCGCCCTGTCCAGGGTGAACACCGGGGAGCTGTTTTTT - TRBJ2-2 TRBV7-8 -
CASSPPQRPNSPLHF TGTGCCAGCTCACCACCCCAGAGGCCCAATTCACCCCTCCACTTT - TRBJ1-6 TRBV18 -
CAWSVGRGETQYF TGTGCCTGGAGTGTCGGGCGGGGGGAGACCCAGTACTTC TRBD2 TRBJ2-5 TRBV30 -
CAKRRGVESYNSPLHF TGTGCTAAGCGAAGGGGTGTTGAGTCCTATAATTCACCCCTCCACTTT - TRBJ1-6 TRBV12-5 -
CAWSSPTTSGGVGQYF TGTGCCTGGAGTTCCCCTACGACTAGCGGGGGGGTCGGGCAGTACTTC TRBD2 TRBJ2-7 TRBV30 -
CASSLQTGTYEQYF TGCGCCAGCAGCTTGCAGACAGGGACCTACGAGCAGTACTTC TRBD1 TRBJ2-7 TRBV5-1 -
CASSFGSDLNQPQHF TGCGCCAGCAGCTTTGGATCGGACCTTAATCAGCCCCAGCATTTT - TRBJ1-5 TRBV5-1 -
CASSLVGSGETNEKLFF TGTGCCAGCAGCTTAGTGGGGTCGGGGGAGACTAATGAAAAACTGTTTTTT - TRBJ1-4 TRBV7-8 -
CASSRQGATTDTQYF TGTGCCAGCAGCCGACAGGGGGCGACCACAGATACGCAGTATTTT TRBD1 TRBJ2-3 TRBV14 -
CASSFRGSYEQYF TGTGCCAGCAGTTTCCGGGGTTCCTACGAGCAGTACTTC - TRBJ2-7 TRBV27 -
CASSDTGGGETQYF TGTGCCAGCAGCGATACAGGGGGCGGGGAGACCCAGTACTTC TRBD1 TRBJ2-5 TRBV11-2 -
CASSFRTGGETQYF TGTGCCAGCAGCTTCCGGACAGGGGGGGAGACCCAGTACTTC TRBD1 TRBJ2-5 TRBV13 -
CASRHREDSPLHF TGTGCCAGCAGACACAGGGAGGATTCACCCCTCCACTTT - TRBJ1-6 TRBV7-2 -
CASSNRQNEKLFF TGTGCCAGCAGCAACAGGCAGAATGAAAAACTGTTTTTT - TRBJ1-4 TRBV27 -
CASSRQLAGGQDTQYF TGTGCCAGCAGCCGGCAACTAGCGGGGGGGCAAGATACGCAGTATTTT TRBD2 TRBJ2-3 TRBV3-1/TRBV3-2 -
CASRSWEGNEQFF TGTGCCAGCAGATCATGGGAGGGCAATGAGCAGTTCTTC TRBD2 TRBJ2-1 TRBV11-1 once
CASSSHWGGPYGYTF TGTGCCAGCAGTTCCCACTGGGGAGGCCCATATGGCTACACCTTC - TRBJ1-2 TRBV28 -
CASSETGQSPNYGYTF TGTGCCAGCAGTGAAACGGGGCAGAGTCCTAACTATGGCTACACCTTC - TRBJ1-2 TRBV25-1 -
CASSITPAKETQYF TGTGCCAGCAGCATCACCCCAGCAAAAGAGACCCAGTACTTC - TRBJ2-5 TRBV7-9 few
CASREYKNTEAFF TGTGCCAGCAGGGAATACAAGAACACTGAAGCTTTCTTT - TRBJ1-1 TRBV2 -
CASSLWGNEQFF TGTGCCAGCAGTTTATGGGGCAATGAGCAGTTCTTC - TRBJ2-1 TRBV12-3/TRBV12-4 -
CASSLGRGTEAFF TGTGCCAGCAGCTTGGGGAGGGGAACTGAAGCTTTCTTT - TRBJ1-1 TRBV5-6 -